This T cell receptor (beta chain) was captured by sequencing in a study of breast tumors, draining lymph nodes, adjacent tissues. The study, taken as a whole, reports: The data were judged consistent with most tumor T cells coming from lymph node and expanding in tumor.

As to this clonotype: Its cognate antigen is unknown.

Germline CDR1 MNHNY, CDR2 SVGAGI (reference sequence). Trimming took 7 bases from V and 7 from J; bases not matched to a gene: 9. The CDR3 has 14 amino acids. TCRdb processed the multiplex PCR reads anew with MiXCR; each CDR3 protein has one entry. The table records about 25,000 distinct CDR3 sequences, around 25% of them present only once. The sample consisted of breast tumor tissue. This clonotype was obtained from a female donor with breast cancer. Some clones in this sample may be carry-over from other donors' samples. The J gene is TRBJ2-1, the V gene TRBV6-6; 8 bases align to TRBD1. The CDR3 region is CASIPTGVLNEQFF. The CDR3 DNA sequence: TGTGCCAGCATCCCGACAGGGGTCTTGAATGAGCAGTTCTTC.